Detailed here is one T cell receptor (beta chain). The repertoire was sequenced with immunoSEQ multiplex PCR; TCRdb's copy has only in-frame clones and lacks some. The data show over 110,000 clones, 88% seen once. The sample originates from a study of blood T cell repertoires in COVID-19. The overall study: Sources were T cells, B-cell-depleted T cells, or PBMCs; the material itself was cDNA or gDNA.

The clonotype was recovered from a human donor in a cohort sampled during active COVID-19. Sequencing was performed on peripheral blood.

CDR3 loop: CASSPLQGVRDEKLFF. The CDR3, as DNA: TGTGCCAGCTCACCGCTACAGGGGGTGCGGGATGAAAAACTGTTTTTT. V is TRBV18 and J is TRBJ1-4, with 8 positions matching TRBD1. CDR1 and CDR2 (germline): KGHSH, LQKENI. This CDR3 has 16 residues. J lost 6 bases, V lost 3 bases, and 9 bases had no gene match.